What follows are 11 T cell receptor beta chains derived from one specimen sequenced in a study of CD4 T cells in relation to SARS-CoV-2 and coronaviruses. The unexposed donors gave CD4+ T cells in about 2010-2019, prior to COVID-19. After roughly 9 days of culture, CD4+ T cells were isolated. Their cognate antigens are unknown. Only in-frame clones appear in the TCRdb table, and some are missing; sequencing was by immunoSEQ multiplex PCR. Among under 35,000 clones listed, more than 75% were seen once. Sequenced: CD4+ T cells from PBMCs, cultured in vitro. The receptor set was obtained from a human donor in good health.

The chain links TRBV25-1 to TRBJ2-3, with D tentatively TRBD2 (5 bases). Trimming shortened V by 6 bases and J by 0 bases, and 10 bases separated the two germline ends. This CDR3 is built from 14 residues. CDR1 MGHDK and CDR2 SYGVNS come from the germline V gene. The CDR3 region has the DNA TGTGCCAGCAGAGGAGGAGTAAGCACAGATACGCAGTATTTT. Protein sequence: CASRGGVSTDTQYF. Full variable domain (remainder filled in from reference TRBV25-1 and TRBJ2-3): EADIYQTPRYLVIGTGKKITLECSQTMGHDKMYWYQQDPGMELHLIHYSYGVNSTEKGDLSSESTVSRIRTEHFPLTLESARPSHTSQYLCASRGGVSTDTQYFGPGTRLTVL.

The chain has TRBV11-2 and TRBJ1-1; D unclear. Between the trimmed V and J ends, which lost 7 bases and 4 bases, there was a span of 16 bases. The CDR3 has 14 amino acids. Looked up from germline, CDR1 is SGHAT and CDR2 is FQNNGV. CDR3 in DNA: TGTGCCAGCACCGCGGGATCCTGGGGCACTGAAGCTTTCTTT. Its protein is CASTAGSWGTEAFF.

A single count supports this clone. This chain uses TRBV4-1 with TRBJ2-1, with 13 bases identical to TRBD2. Germline-derived CDR1 and CDR2 are MGHRA and YSYEKL. V lost 4 bases to trimming and J lost 3 bases; unmatched junction nucleotides: 6. There are 17 residues in the CDR3. The CDR3: CASSPGTSGIFYNEQFF. DNA for the CDR3: TGCGCCAGCAGCCCCGGGACTAGCGGGATTTTCTACAATGAGCAGTTCTTC.

The V call is TRBV7-3, the J call TRBJ2-3; 15 bases line up with TRBD2. This CDR3 is 17 amino acids long. With V trimmed by 1 base and J by 6 bases, 5 bases remained unmatched. Per the germline V gene, CDR1 is SGHTA and CDR2 is FQGTGA. The CDR3 nucleotides are TGTGCCAGCAGCTTAATGGGACTAGCGGGAGGTTATGATACGCAGTATTTT. This codes for CASSLMGLAGGYDTQYF.

The genes are TRBV27 and TRBJ2-7; 8 nucleotides agree with TRBD2. CDR1 is MNHEY, CDR2 SMNVEV, per germline (reference sequence). V lost 5 bases to trimming and J lost 6 bases; unmatched junction nucleotides: 12. The CDR3 is 15 residues long. CDR3 in DNA: TGTGCCAGCAGTCCCCCAGCGGGAGCACCGGGCGAGCAGTACTTC. Protein sequence: CASSPPAGAPGEQYF.

This clone occurred a few times. The chain employs TRBV19 and TRBJ1-2, with D unclear. The CDR3 is 16 amino acids. V was pared by 0 bases and J by 4 bases, with 15 bases between. Germline lookup yields CDR1 LNHDA and CDR2 SQIVND (reference sequence). This CDR3 reads CASSIESGQASYGYTF. In nucleotides, the CDR3 is TGTGCCAGTAGTATAGAATCGGGTCAGGCTAGCTATGGCTACACCTTC.

The chain uses TRBV7-9 and TRBJ2-7; 10 positions agree with TRBD2. Germline V CDR1 and CDR2: SEHNR, FQNEAQ (reference sequence). The trim removed 11 bases at V and 6 bases at J, leaving 7 bases unmatched. The CDR3 loop spans 12 amino acids. CDR3 in DNA: TGTGCCGGTAGCGGGAGGTATGGCGAGCAGTACTTC. Protein: CAGSGRYGEQYF.

V and J are TRBV7-2 and TRBJ2-3, with 8 bases that match TRBD1. This CDR3 is 15 amino acids long. The ends lost 1 base at V and 3 bases at J; junction bases unmatched: 3. Germline loops: CDR1 SGHTA, CDR2 FQGNSA. The CDR3 is CASSLGGQGTDTQYF. DNA of the CDR3: TGTGCCAGCAGCTTAGGCGGACAGGGAACAGATACGCAGTATTTT.

Concerning this clone itself: Other DNA sequences within the sample encode an identical CDR3. The V call is TRBV27, the J call TRBJ2-6, with TRBD1 as a possible D gene (6 bases). The CDR3 has 15 residues. V was cut by 8 bases and J by 0 bases, with 11 bases left in between. From germline, CDR1 is MNHEY and CDR2 SMNVEV (reference sequence). CDR3 nucleotides: TGTGCCAGCCGCCCCAGGGGCTCTGGGGCCAACGTCCTGACTTTC. Its translation: CASRPRGSGANVLTF.

This clone was seen only once. The chain is built from TRBV25-1 and TRBJ2-3; 8 bases agree with TRBD2. The CDR3 has 15 residues. Germline lookup yields CDR1 MGHDK and CDR2 SYGVNS. Trimming took 2 bases from V and 1 from J; bases not matched to a gene: 2. The CDR3 nucleotides are TGTGCCAGCAGTGAACTAGCGGGCCGCACAGATACGCAGTATTTT. Translated, it gives CASSELAGRTDTQYF.

As DNA, the CDR3 is TGTGCCAGCTCACCCCCTGTCCCAGGGGCCCCCCAAGAGACCCAGTACTTC. Amino acids: CASSPPVPGAPQETQYF. The chain employs TRBV18 and TRBJ2-5, with D perhaps matching TRBD1 (6 bases). CDR3 length equals 17 residues. In germline, CDR1 is KGHSH, CDR2 LQKENI. The V gene lost 3 bases and the J gene lost 1 base, with 18 bases spanning the gap. The full variable domain, in which reference TRBV18 and TRBJ2-5 provide the parts outside the CDR3, is NAGVMQNPRHLVRRRGQEARLRCSPMKGHSHVYWYRQLPEEGLKFMVYLQKENIIDESGMPKERFSAEFPKEGPSILRIQQVVRGDSAAYFCASSPPVPGAPQETQYFGPGTRLLVL.